The rows below give T cell receptor beta chains drawn from one sample of a study of OX40 agonist ivuxolimab in advanced cancers. The table came from immunoSEQ multiplex PCR; TCRdb's copy has only in-frame clones and leaves some out. Among about 11,000 clones, approximately 80% were seen once, and the ten largest hold more than 15%. The sample consisted of CD4+ or CD8+ T cells sorted from blood, taken in a trial of the OX40 agonist ivuxolimab. The receptor source for this set is an adult with an advanced solid tumor such as melanoma, head and neck, liver or kidney cancer. Each CDR3 is given with its conserved first and last residue. The order of the fields is CDR3 protein, clone size, J gene, V gene. Rows give clone size only sometimes, using once, few, many, or a class for an expanded clone.

CDR3aa: CASSFRTGDSTDTQYF; abundance: -; j_gene: TRBJ2-3; v_gene: TRBV11-2
CDR3aa: CASSEDRAETQYF; abundance: once; j_gene: TRBJ2-5; v_gene: TRBV7-8
CDR3aa: CASSLGGQARNYEQYF; abundance: -; j_gene: TRBJ2-7; v_gene: TRBV5-1
CDR3aa: CASSQDEGGSYEQYF; abundance: -; j_gene: TRBJ2-7; v_gene: TRBV4-2
CDR3aa: CASSQHPTSEGETQYF; abundance: -; j_gene: TRBJ2-5; v_gene: TRBV4-1
CDR3aa: CASSLGDSFNEKLFF; abundance: -; j_gene: TRBJ1-4; v_gene: TRBV11-2
CDR3aa: CASSVEGASYEQYF; abundance: -; j_gene: TRBJ2-7; v_gene: TRBV2
CDR3aa: CASSRTGLYNEQFF; abundance: -; j_gene: TRBJ2-1; v_gene: TRBV6-1
CDR3aa: CASSEAEAASHEQYF; abundance: once; j_gene: TRBJ2-7; v_gene: TRBV6-1
CDR3aa: CASSPGTGGTNEQFF; abundance: -; j_gene: TRBJ2-1; v_gene: TRBV27
CDR3aa: CASSTTGISEAFF; abundance: -; j_gene: TRBJ1-1; v_gene: TRBV19
CDR3aa: CASKDSPDTQYF; abundance: -; j_gene: TRBJ2-3; v_gene: TRBV27
CDR3aa: CASSLGTSNYEQYF; abundance: -; j_gene: TRBJ2-7; v_gene: TRBV5-1
CDR3aa: CASSQQGVGQPQHF; abundance: -; j_gene: TRBJ1-5; v_gene: TRBV4-1
CDR3aa: CASSLGGGVYEQYF; abundance: -; j_gene: TRBJ2-7; v_gene: TRBV7-2
CDR3aa: CASKGDHYGYTF; abundance: -; j_gene: TRBJ1-2; v_gene: TRBV27
CDR3aa: CASSQLQGNYNSPLHF; abundance: -; j_gene: TRBJ1-6; v_gene: TRBV4-1
CDR3aa: CASSKDSSGANVLTF; abundance: few; j_gene: TRBJ2-6; v_gene: TRBV6-5
CDR3aa: CAEGLAGDEQYF; abundance: -; j_gene: TRBJ2-7; v_gene: TRBV2
CDR3aa: CASSQYRGSYNEQFF; abundance: -; j_gene: TRBJ2-1; v_gene: TRBV4-2
CDR3aa: CASSLVGVSNQPQHF; abundance: -; j_gene: TRBJ1-5; v_gene: TRBV7-9
CDR3aa: CASSSPDTSSTDTQYF; abundance: -; j_gene: TRBJ2-3; v_gene: TRBV5-5
CDR3aa: CASSLRQGSSPLHF; abundance: -; j_gene: TRBJ1-6; v_gene: TRBV5-4
CDR3aa: CASSLSGGWNTGELFF; abundance: -; j_gene: TRBJ2-2; v_gene: TRBV7-3
CDR3aa: CASSRAGGTGELFF; abundance: -; j_gene: TRBJ2-2; v_gene: TRBV7-6
CDR3aa: CAISSLYEQYF; abundance: -; j_gene: TRBJ2-7; v_gene: TRBV10-3
CDR3aa: CASSTTSGRALEQYF; abundance: few; j_gene: TRBJ2-7; v_gene: TRBV11-2
CDR3aa: CASGLVRGAPPYEQYF; abundance: -; j_gene: TRBJ2-7; v_gene: TRBV12-5
CDR3aa: CASSPGNTIYF; abundance: medium-sized; j_gene: TRBJ1-3; v_gene: TRBV5-1